One sample yielded the 4 T cell receptor beta chains listed below, sequenced in a study of blood T cell repertoires in COVID-19. Repertoires were generated with immunoSEQ multiplex PCR, while TCRdb's copy carries only in-frame clones and drops some. This sample has roughly 250,000 clones, with around 90% found just once. The material sequenced was peripheral blood. The receptor source for this set is a man in his 60s who had recovered from COVID-19.

The chain has TRBV4-2 and TRBJ1-2; TRBD1 matches at 9 bases. After removal of 0 bases from V and 3 bases from J, the junction contained 5 bases not matched to a gene. CDR1 and CDR2 (germline): LGHNA, YNFKEQ. The CDR3 has 16 amino acids. CDR3 residues: CASSQDRGQGHYGYTF. The DNA of the CDR3 is TGTGCCAGCAGCCAAGATCGGGGACAGGGCCACTATGGCTACACCTTC.

The rearrangement uses TRBV3-1 (or the pseudogene TRBV3-2) and TRBJ1-1; D not resolved. Looked up from germline, CDR1 is LGHDT and CDR2 is YNNKEL (reference sequence). The V end was cut by 0 bases, the J end by 5 bases, with 7 bases between. This CDR3 is 13 amino acids long. The DNA for the CDR3 is TGTGCCAGCAGCCAAGATCCGGTTACTGAAGCTTTCTTT. Translation gives CASSQDPVTEAFF.

The chain links TRBV5-6 to TRBJ2-1; possibly TRBD1 for D (6 bases). This CDR3 is 16 amino acids long. The V gene's germline CDR1 is SGHDT and CDR2 YYEEEE. The V end was cut by 3 bases, the J end by 4 bases, with 17 bases between. The CDR3 DNA sequence: TGTGCCAGCAGCTCGGAAGGAGACAGGTCATACAATGAGCAGTTCTTC. Amino acids: CASSSEGDRSYNEQFF. Together with reference TRBV5-6 and TRBJ2-1, the CDR3 gives the full variable domain: DAGVTQSPTHLIKTRGQQVTLRCSPKSGHDTVSWYQQALGQGPQFIFQYYEEEERQRGNFPDRFSGHQFPNYSSELNVNALLLGDSALYLCASSSEGDRSYNEQFFGPGTRLTVL.

The chain recombines TRBV15 with TRBJ2-1; maybe TRBD2 (6 bases). The V end was cut by 0 bases, the J end by 12 bases, with 15 bases between. Germline V gene lookup returns CDR1 LNHNV and CDR2 YYDKDF (reference sequence). CDR3 length: 14 residues. CDR3 sequence reads: CATSRDTGERGQFF. CDR3 in DNA: TGTGCCACCAGCAGAGATACGGGGGAGAGGGGGCAGTTCTTC. Using reference TRBV15 and TRBJ2-1 for the parts outside the CDR3, the full variable domain is DAMVIQNPRYQVTQFGKPVTLSCSQTLNHNVMYWYQQKSSQAPKLLFHYYDKDFNNEADTPDNFQSRRPNTSFCFLDIRSPGLGDTAMYLCATSRDTGERGQFFGPGTRLTVL.